This T cell receptor (beta chain) was captured by sequencing in a study of lymphopenia after photon versus proton radiotherapy. Regarding the study as a whole: Oligoclonal CD8+ Temra expansion after nadir drove photon patients' diversity drop. Better survival with proton therapy was suggested as possible, not demonstrated. Relative stability marked proton patients; photon patients lost diversity and naive cells.

This clone has a single count. Its antigen is undetermined. The ends were cut back, 5 bases at V and 1 base at J, with 11 bases in the middle. Germline lookup yields CDR1 LNHDA and CDR2 SQIVND (reference sequence). The CDR3 is made up of 14 amino acids. The assay was immunoSEQ multiplex PCR, and TCRdb's table has in-frame clones only and misses some. The sample includes approximately 8,100 clones, 70% to 90% seen only once; the top ten take about a fifth. The source is a man older than 75 with cholangiocarcinoma. The chain recombines TRBV19 with TRBJ2-5, with D perhaps TRBD1 (6 bases). This specimen was peripheral blood, taken from a patient treated with photon-based radiotherapy. The CDR3 spells CASSGGQPQETQYF. Here the CDR3 DNA reads TGTGCCAGTAGTGGCGGACAGCCCCAAGAGACCCAGTACTTC. The full variable domain, with the rest looked up from reference TRBV19 and TRBJ2-5, is DGGITQSPKYLFRKEGQNVTLSCEQNLNHDAMYWYRQDPGQGLRLIYYSQIVNDFQKGDIAEGYSVSREKKESFPLTVTSAQKNPTAFYLCASSGGQPQETQYFGPGTRLLVL.